The clone carrying this T cell receptor (beta chain) was seen a handful of times. In the source study's methods: Nucleated cell number was recorded as an estimate derived from reference gene primer amplification. The assay was immunoSEQ multiplex PCR, and TCRdb's table has in-frame clones only and misses some. That table furnishes V, J and clone size, whereas the DNA furnished D and trimming. The table records some 130,000 clones, roughly 88% of them present only once. This record comes from a study of blood T cell repertoires in COVID-19. Study-wide background: The origin of the acute and convalescent COVID-19 samples was the United States, Italy and Spain. T cells, B-cell-depleted T cells, or PBMCs provided the cDNA or gDNA that served as material.

The source of this sequence is a middle-aged man with acute or convalescent COVID-19. The sequencing input was peripheral blood.

The chain's CDR3 is CAGSTGGWQPQHF. The CDR3 DNA reads as TGTGCCGGCTCTACAGGGGGCTGGCAGCCCCAGCATTTT. The chain has TRBV2 and TRBJ1-5; 9 bases are a match to TRBD1. The CDR3 contains 13 residues. Looked up from germline, CDR1 is SNHLY and CDR2 is FYNNEI. V trimming: 11 bases; J trimming: 7 bases; junction bases outside the gene matches: 9.